Reported below is one T cell receptor beta chain. TCRdb re-analysed the 5' RACE reads in MiXCR, keeping a single row per CDR3 protein. The table records about 290,000 distinct CDR3 sequences, roughly 15% of them present only once. This sample was included in a study of T-cell memory formation after mild COVID-19. At the level of the study: For the most part, TCR clusters were specific to one donor.

Sequencing input: PBMCs or a T cell subset sorted from them (not recorded which). This clonotype was sampled from a man younger than 35 who had mild COVID-19 (a few samples of this study predate the infection). Cell type and time point are not known.

The CDR3 sequence is CASSPPGYEQFF. The CDR3 DNA sequence: TGTGCCAGCAGCCCACCTGGGTACGAGCAGTTCTTC. V and J are TRBV7-2 and TRBJ2-1, with D unclear. The CDR3 runs to 12 residues. The germline CDR1 and CDR2 sequences are SGHTA and FQGNSA. Trimming cost V 5 bases and J 10 bases, with 12 bases left between them.